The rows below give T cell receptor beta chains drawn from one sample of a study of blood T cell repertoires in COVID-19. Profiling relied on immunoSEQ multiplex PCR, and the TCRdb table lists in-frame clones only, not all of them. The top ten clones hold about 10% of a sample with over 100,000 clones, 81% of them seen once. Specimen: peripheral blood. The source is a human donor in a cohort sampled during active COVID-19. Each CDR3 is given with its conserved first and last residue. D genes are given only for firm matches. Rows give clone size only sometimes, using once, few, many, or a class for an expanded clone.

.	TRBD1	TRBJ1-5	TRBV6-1	CASSVGTGGSGNQPQHF	TGTGCCAGCAGTGTGGGGACAGGGGGATCGGGCAATCAGCCCCAGCATTTT
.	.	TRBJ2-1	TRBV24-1	CATSDLPWDFSYNEQFF	TGTGCCACCAGTGATTTGCCCTGGGACTTCTCCTACAATGAGCAGTTCTTC
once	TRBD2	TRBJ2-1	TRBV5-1	CASRLTSGPYNEQFF	TGCGCCAGCAGGCTGACTAGCGGGCCCTACAATGAGCAGTTCTTC
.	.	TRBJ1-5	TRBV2	CASTAGLPPQHF	TGTGCCAGCACCGCAGGCTTGCCGCCCCAGCATTTT
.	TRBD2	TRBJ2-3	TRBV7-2	CASSLSSGAADTQYF	TGTGCCAGCAGCTTAAGTAGCGGGGCCGCAGATACGCAGTATTTT
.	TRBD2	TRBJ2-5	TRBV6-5	CASSYSVGGGETQYF	TGTGCCAGCAGTTACTCTGTGGGGGGGGGAGAGACCCAGTACTTC
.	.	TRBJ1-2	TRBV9	CASSPRWQVNYGYTF	TGTGCCAGCAGCCCACGGTGGCAGGTTAACTATGGCTACACCTTC
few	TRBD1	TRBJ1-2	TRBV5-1	CASSLDPRGSDEYGYTF	TGCGCCAGCAGCTTGGATCCCAGGGGGTCGGATGAGTATGGCTACACCTTC
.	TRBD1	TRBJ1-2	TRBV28	CASTDPGGLFDYTF	TGTGCCAGCACCGATCCAGGGGGCCTCTTTGACTACACCTTC
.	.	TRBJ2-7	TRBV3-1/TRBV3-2	CASSHLDSYEQYF	TGTGCCAGCAGCCACCTAGACAGCTACGAGCAGTACTTC
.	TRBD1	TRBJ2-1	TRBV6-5	CASSSGTGEHNEQFF	TGTGCCAGCAGTTCAGGGACAGGAGAACACAATGAGCAGTTCTTC
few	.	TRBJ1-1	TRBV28	CASIPASGTHSTAFF	TGTGCCAGCATTCCCGCCTCGGGGACACATAGTACAGCTTTCTTT
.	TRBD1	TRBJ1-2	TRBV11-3	CASSPSSTGLGGYTF	TGTGCCAGCAGCCCATCATCGACAGGGTTAGGAGGCTACACCTTC
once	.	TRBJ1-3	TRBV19	CASSPGRDKSSGNTIYF	TGTGCCAGTAGTCCCGGGAGGGACAAGAGCTCTGGAAACACCATATATTTT
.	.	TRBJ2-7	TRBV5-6	CASSLPGYEQYF	TGTGCCAGCAGCTTGCCCGGGTACGAGCAGTACTTC
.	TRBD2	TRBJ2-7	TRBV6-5	CASSYGLAGSEQYF	TGTGCCAGCAGTTACGGCCTAGCGGGGAGCGAGCAGTACTTC
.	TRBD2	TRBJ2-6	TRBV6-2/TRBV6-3	CASSYSSSDGTSVGGANVLTF	TGTGCCAGCAGTTACTCGAGTTCTGACGGGACTAGCGTAGGTGGGGCCAACGTCCTGACTTTC
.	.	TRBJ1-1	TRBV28	CASSPHSGGVNTEAFF	TGTGCCAGCAGTCCGCACTCCGGGGGGGTGAACACTGAAGCTTTCTTT
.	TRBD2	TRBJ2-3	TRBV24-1	CATSDLPSGGTDTQYF	TGTGCCACCAGTGATTTGCCCAGCGGGGGCACAGATACGCAGTATTTT
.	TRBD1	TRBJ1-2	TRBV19	CASSPRRTGEDGYTF	TGTGCCAGTAGTCCCCGGAGGACAGGGGAGGATGGCTACACCTTC
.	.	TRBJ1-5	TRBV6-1	CASSEHQNQPQHF	TGTGCCAGCAGTGAGCACCAGAATCAGCCCCAGCATTTT
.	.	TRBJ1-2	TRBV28	CASSFRYGYTF	TGTGCCAGCAGTTTCCGCTATGGCTACACCTTC
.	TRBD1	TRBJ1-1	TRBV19	CASSMRGQANTEAFF	TGTGCCAGTAGTATGAGGGGACAGGCGAACACTGAAGCTTTCTTT
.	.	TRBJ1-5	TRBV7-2	CASSSNRGAYQPQHF	TGTGCCAGCAGCTCCAATCGGGGGGCGTATCAGCCCCAGCATTTT